A single sample gave rise to the 22 T cell receptor beta chains below, sequenced in a study of T-cell memory formation after mild COVID-19. TCRdb reanalysed the 5' RACE reads using MiXCR and keeps one entry per CDR3 protein. The repertoire holds around 400,000 distinct CDR3 sequences, with approximately 24% as singletons. Sequencing was done on a sample of PBMCs or a T cell subset sorted from them (not recorded which). These receptors were collected from an adult woman who had mild COVID-19 (a few samples of this study predate the infection). Cell type and time point are not known.

The chain couples TRBV6-5 to TRBJ2-4; the D gene is possibly TRBD1 (5 bases). The CDR3 is 16 residues long. V lost 2 bases and J lost 0, with 11 bases in between. CDR1 is MNHEY and CDR2 is SVGAGI in the germline V gene. This CDR3 is CASSYGAAVAKNIQYF. CDR3 nucleotides: TGTGCCAGCAGTTACGGGGCGGCTGTAGCCAAAAACATTCAGTACTTC.

This chain uses TRBV18 with TRBJ1-5; TRBD1 aligns across 7 bases. The CDR3 is 17 residues long. Germline CDR1 and CDR2: KGHSH and LQKENI. The J segment lost 1 base and the V segment lost 5 bases, leaving 11 bases of the junction unmatched. CDR3 sequence (DNA): TGTGCCAGCTCAAAGATCCAAAAGGGGGCGAGCAATCAGCCCCAGCATTTT. Amino acids: CASSKIQKGASNQPQHF.

This chain's CDR3 is CSASNRGLNTEAFF. In DNA form, the CDR3 reads TGCAGTGCTAGTAATCGGGGCCTGAACACTGAAGCTTTCTTT. The chain recombines TRBV20-1 with TRBJ1-1; possibly TRBD1 for D (5 bases). CDR3 length equals 14 residues. Germline V gives CDR1 DFQATT, CDR2 SNEGSKA (reference sequence). Trimming cost V 3 bases and J 0 bases, with 11 bases left between them.

This clonotype was detected many times. This chain uses TRBV12-3 or TRBV12-4 with TRBJ2-5; the match to TRBD1 covers 7 bases. The V and J ends lost 10 bases and 2 bases, in that order; junction bases with no gene match: 10. The CDR3 sequence is 14 residues long. The CDR3 sequence is CATNRGGFQETQYF. In nucleotides, the CDR3 is TGTGCCACCAACAGGGGCGGATTTCAAGAGACCCAGTACTTC.

The V call is TRBV20-1, the J call TRBJ2-3; D not certain. V was clipped by 5 bases and J by 0 bases, with 21 bases between them. This CDR3 is built from 17 residues. Germline CDR1 DFQATT, CDR2 SNEGSKA (reference sequence). In DNA form, the CDR3 reads TGCAGTGCTCCTAGAACCACGACATTGACTAGCACAGATACGCAGTATTTT. The encoded protein is CSAPRTTTLTSTDTQYF.

V is TRBV12-3 or TRBV12-4 and J is TRBJ1-1, with D tentatively TRBD1 (5 bases). Deletions cut 5 bases from V and 6 bases from J, with 13 bases between. CDR3 length: 13 residues. CDR3 nucleotides: TGTGCCAGCAGTCAAGTGCGACAGTCTGAAGCTTTCTTT. Amino acids: CASSQVRQSEAFF.

CDR3 residues: CASSTGGSYNEQFF. CDR3 bases: TGTGCCAGCAGTACAGGGGGCTCCTACAATGAGCAGTTCTTC. The chain combines TRBV2 with TRBJ2-1; TRBD1 aligns across 8 bases. CDR1 and CDR2 from the germline V gene are SNHLY and FYNNEI. The CDR3 sequence is 14 residues long. V was pared by 5 bases and J by 0 bases, with 0 bases of the junction left unmatched.

This clonotype was recorded a few times. The chain recombines TRBV12-3 or TRBV12-4 with TRBJ1-2; 7 nucleotides agree with TRBD1. The CDR3 is 13 amino acids. The V and J ends lost 6 bases and 4 bases, in that order; junction bases with no gene match: 5. The CDR3 loop reads CASRKGAGYGYTF. CDR3 nucleotide sequence: TGTGCCAGCAGGAAGGGGGCTGGCTATGGCTACACCTTC.

The chain combines TRBV6-6 with TRBJ2-5, with D unresolved. The V gene lost 4 bases and the J gene lost 1 base, with 10 bases spanning the gap. Germline V gene lookup returns CDR1 MNHNY and CDR2 SVGAGI (reference sequence). CDR3 length: 14 amino acids. The CDR3 DNA sequence: TGTGCCAGCAGTTTCCGGGCCCTCCAAGAGACCCAGTACTTC. This sequence encodes CASSFRALQETQYF.

The rearrangement uses TRBV7-2 and TRBJ1-2, with 8 bases fitting TRBD1. Germline assignment: CDR1 SGHTA and CDR2 FQGNSA. The CDR3 consists of 19 residues. J was trimmed by 3 bases and V by 2 bases; bases with no gene match: 17. CDR3 nucleotides: TGTGCCAGCAGCTTAAGCGCCCATGTGGCAGGGGGCGTTCACTATGGCTACACCTTC. Translated, it gives CASSLSAHVAGGVHYGYTF.

This clonotype was counted between two and nine times. This rearrangement joins TRBV12-3 or TRBV12-4 to TRBJ2-5; D unresolved. This CDR3 is built from 13 residues. Trimming shortened V by 3 bases and J by 0 bases, and 5 bases separated the two germline ends. CDR3 sequence reads: CASSFGYQETQYF. The DNA of the CDR3 is TGTGCCAGCAGTTTTGGCTACCAAGAGACCCAGTACTTC.

Here the CDR3 DNA reads TGTGCCTGGACGGATAGCAATCAGCCCCAGCATTTT. Its protein product is CAWTDSNQPQHF. The chain is built from TRBV30 and TRBJ1-5; D is undetermined. Germline loops: CDR1 GTSNPN, CDR2 SVGIG (reference sequence). The CDR3 extends over 12 amino acids. With 4 bases removed from V and 0 bases from J, the gap between germline ends came to 4 bases.

The rearrangement links TRBV2 to TRBJ2-7; D gene ambiguous. The germline V gene encodes CDR1 SNHLY and CDR2 FYNNEI. Trimming took off 5 bases at V and 1 base at J, with 9 bases between the two ends. The CDR3 has 13 amino acids. DNA for the CDR3: TGTGCCAGCAGTTATTACACATCCTACGAGCAGTACTTC. Translating it yields CASSYYTSYEQYF.

The gene calls are TRBV7-9 and TRBJ2-3; no clear D. The CDR3 runs 11 residues. Trimming cost V 5 bases and J 4 bases, with 4 bases left between them. CDR1 and CDR2 from the germline V gene are SEHNR and FQNEAQ (reference sequence). CDR3 DNA sequence: TGTGCCAGCAGCCAGCCAGATACGCAGTATTTT. As protein: CASSQPDTQYF.

In this sample, this clonotype turned up a few times. V is TRBV20-1 and J is TRBJ1-3, with unresolved D. Trimming removed 4 bases at V and 4 bases at J, with 8 bases between. The V gene's germline CDR1 is DFQATT and CDR2 SNEGSKA (reference sequence). This CDR3 has 12 amino acids. The CDR3 region is CSAKFSGNTIYF. CDR3 bases: TGCAGTGCTAAGTTTTCAGGAAACACCATATATTTT.

The chain links TRBV21-1 to TRBJ1-1. TRBV21-1 is a documented pseudogene. The CDR3 is 15 residues long. The DNA for the CDR3 is TGTGCCAGCAGCAAAGTGGAGGGCGGGATCACTGAAGCTTTCTTT. It is translated as CASSKVEGGITEAFF.

This clonotype was seen a few times. The chain is built from TRBV3-1 and TRBJ2-7; tentatively, D is TRBD1 (6 bases). The CDR3 contains 14 residues. Between the trimmed V and J ends, which lost 1 base and 6 bases, there was a span of 13 bases. The germline V gene encodes CDR1 LGHDT and CDR2 YNNKEL (reference sequence). CDR3 amino acids: CASSQGGRMAEQYF. The CDR3 DNA is TGTGCCAGCAGCCAAGGGGGGCGAATGGCCGAGCAGTACTTC.

As concerns this clonotype: At one boundary the junction diverges from the germline segment, which might be a read error. The chain employs TRBV4-2 and TRBJ2-2; 7 nucleotides match TRBD1. The germline V gene has CDR1 LGHNA and CDR2 YNFKEQ. The CDR3 extends over 17 amino acids. The CDR3 sequence: CASSPYFGTANTGELFF. For the CDR3, the DNA is TGTGCCAGCAGCCCATACTTCGGGACAGCGAATACCGGGGAGCTGTTTTTT.

This clonotype was detected only a few times. This chain connects TRBV29-1 to TRBJ2-3; TRBD1 agrees at 11 bases. The CDR3 spans 14 residues. Germline CDR1 and CDR2: SQVTM and ANQGSEA. With V trimmed by 6 bases and J by 3 bases, 5 bases remained unmatched. Here the CDR3 DNA reads TGCAGCGTCGATGGGACAGGGGGTACAGATACGCAGTATTTT. It codes for CSVDGTGGTDTQYF.

The chain is built from TRBV9 and TRBJ2-1; 8 bases map to TRBD1. This CDR3 has 13 amino acids. From germline, CDR1 is SGDLS and CDR2 YYNGEE. Trimming removed 2 bases from V and 6 bases from J; junction bases left unmatched: 1. The CDR3 coding sequence is TGTGCCAGCAGCGTCGACAGGGGCAATGAGCAGTTCTTC. It encodes CASSVDRGNEQFF.

The chain is built from TRBV24-1 and TRBJ1-2, with D unresolved. The CDR3 is 12 residues long. Germline assignment: CDR1 KGHDR and CDR2 SFDVKD. Trimming left V 4 bases short and J 5 bases short, with 7 bases between. Here the CDR3 reads CATSDQLYGYTF. The CDR3 DNA reads as TGTGCCACCAGTGACCAGCTATATGGCTACACCTTC.

This clonotype was seen more than once but under ten times. The V and J genes are TRBV6-2 or TRBV6-3 and TRBJ1-1; D remains ambiguous. This CDR3 is built from 13 residues. Trimming pared 7 bases from V and 4 bases from J, leaving 13 bases between. Germline lookup yields CDR1 MNHEY and CDR2 SVGEGT. DNA for the CDR3: TGTGCCAGCACCGCCGGAGGAGGCACTGAAGCTTTCTTT. This encodes CASTAGGGTEAFF.